This TCR beta chain derives from a study of cytomegalovirus exposure and HLA in healthy donors. Broader study findings: High sensitivity and specificity were reportedly achieved when the classifier diagnosed cytomegalovirus status. Later work associated roughly 17,000 TCR beta sequences with HLA alleles at 0.05 false discovery rate.

PCR was performed using 60 Vbeta and 13 Jbeta primers. Data came from immunoSEQ multiplex PCR; TCRdb stores just in-frame clones and leaves some out. Of fewer than 150,000 clones listed, 70% to 75% are singletons. Only a few counts were recorded for this clone. As yet, its antigen is unknown. This CDR3 comprises 14 residues. CDR1 is WSHSY and CDR2 is SAAADI in the germline V gene. V was shortened by 3 bases and J by 7 bases, with 13 bases between the two germline ends. Sequencing used PBMCs. The chain has TRBV10-2 and TRBJ2-1; tentative D call: TRBD2 (7 bases). The TCR originated in a man aged 25-45 years in good health and CMV-seronegative. The CDR3 spells CASSDTGGLNEQFF. DNA of the CDR3: TGCGCCAGCAGTGACACCGGGGGGCTGAATGAGCAGTTCTTC.